A single sample gave rise to the 25 T cell receptor beta chains below, sequenced in a study of T cell responses to AZD1222 COVID-19 vaccine. Using immunoSEQ multiplex PCR, the repertoire was profiled, and TCRdb retains in-frame clones only, with some absent. The sample yields roughly 120,000 clones, 70% to 90% seen once. The sequencing here drew on peripheral blood, taken on day 0 of AZD1222 vaccination. The receptor set was obtained from an adult in good health.

The chain uses TRBV5-1 and TRBJ2-3, with D unclear. Germline V gene data show CDR1 as SGHRS and CDR2 as YFSETQ. The CDR3 totals 12 residues. V was trimmed by 0 bases and J by 4 bases, leaving 3 bases between them. The CDR3 nucleotides read TGCGCCAGCAGCTTGGGGGCAGATACGCAGTATTTT. It specifies CASSLGADTQYF.

This chain connects TRBV3-1 (or the pseudogene TRBV3-2) to TRBJ2-1; D not resolved. From germline, CDR1 is LGHDT and CDR2 YNNKEL (reference sequence). With 1 base removed from V and 12 bases from J, the gap between germline ends came to 7 bases. The CDR3 extends over 11 amino acids. The CDR3 sequence is CASSQVSRQFF. The CDR3 DNA follows: TGTGCCAGCAGCCAAGTGTCTCGGCAGTTCTTC.

The chain uses TRBV29-1 and TRBJ2-1, with 8 bases matching TRBD2. The CDR3 loop spans 15 amino acids. V was clipped by 6 bases and J by 2 bases; unmatched bases: 9. Germline loops: CDR1 SQVTM, CDR2 ANQGSEA. The CDR3 loop is CSVLPLAGPYNEQFF. The CDR3 coding sequence is TGCAGCGTCCTCCCCTTAGCGGGACCCTACAATGAGCAGTTCTTC.

This clone was seen once. The J gene is TRBJ1-1, the V gene TRBV5-1; 9 bases are a match to TRBD1. The CDR3 length is 15 residues. The V gene end was trimmed by 5 bases and the J gene end by 0 bases; junction bases not matched to a gene: 5. Germline CDR1 is SGHRS and CDR2 is YFSETQ. In nucleotides, the CDR3 is TGCGCCAGCAGACAGGGGGCTCAAATGAACACTGAAGCTTTCTTT. Translation: CASRQGAQMNTEAFF.

The V gene is TRBV30, the J gene TRBJ1-2; D call uncertain. Deletions cut 5 bases from V and 4 bases from J, with 8 bases between. Per the germline V gene, CDR1 is GTSNPN and CDR2 is SVGIG (reference sequence). CDR3 length equals 11 residues. The CDR3 nucleotides are TGTGCCTGGGAGGTCGGCTATGGCTACACCTTC. This codes for CAWEVGYGYTF.

The V gene is TRBV19, the J gene TRBJ2-7, with D tentatively TRBD2 (6 bases). Per the germline V gene, CDR1 is LNHDA and CDR2 is SQIVND (reference sequence). The CDR3 runs to 15 residues. V gave up 4 bases and J gave up 4 bases, with 17 bases separating them. In DNA, the CDR3 is TGTGCCAGTAGTAGACTCCGGGACTCAATGTACGAGCAGTACTTC. Protein sequence: CASSRLRDSMYEQYF.

V is TRBV7-9 and J is TRBJ2-5, with D possibly matching TRBD2 (5 bases). The V end lost 3 bases, the J end lost 2 bases, and 10 bases lay between the germline ends. The CDR3 sequence is 14 residues long. Germline V gives CDR1 SEHNR, CDR2 FQNEAQ (reference sequence). CDR3 nucleotides: TGTGCCAGCAGCTTTCGGACTCGACAAGAGACCCAGTACTTC. This encodes CASSFRTRQETQYF.

The rearrangement links TRBV29-1 to TRBJ2-1, with D possibly called TRBD1 or TRBD2 (5 bases each). Looked up from germline, CDR1 is SQVTM and CDR2 is ANQGSEA. This CDR3 contains 13 residues. V was trimmed by 7 bases and J by 7 bases, leaving 17 bases between them. The CDR3, as DNA: TGCAGCGAAAGGACCGGGGCCGGGAATGAGCAGTTCTTC. Translating gives CSERTGAGNEQFF.

The V gene is TRBV3-1 (or the pseudogene TRBV3-2), the J gene TRBJ2-3; 9 nucleotides agree with TRBD2. In germline, CDR1 is LGHDT, CDR2 YNNKEL (reference sequence). The CDR3 has 16 amino acids. Trimming took 0 bases from V and 6 from J; bases not matched to a gene: 7. In nucleotides, the CDR3 is TGTGCCAGCAGCCAAGATCGAATTAGCGGGGGTGATACGCAGTATTTT. The encoded protein is CASSQDRISGGDTQYF.

This sequence joins TRBV24-1 and TRBJ2-5, with no clear D. Germline CDR1 KGHDR, CDR2 SFDVKD. Trimming cost V 1 base and J 5 bases, with 4 bases left between them. There are 12 residues in the CDR3. CDR3 DNA: TGTGCCACCAGTGATTTTAGGGAGACCCAGTACTTC. This sequence encodes CATSDFRETQYF.

The chain has TRBV19 and TRBJ2-5, with 8 bases matching TRBD1. Germline CDR1 and CDR2: LNHDA and SQIVND (reference sequence). V was clipped by 6 bases and J by 0 bases; unmatched bases: 6. The CDR3 length is 15 residues. CDR3 region: CASRSLTGDQETQYF. In DNA, the CDR3 is TGTGCCAGTAGGAGCCTGACAGGGGACCAAGAGACCCAGTACTTC.

V usage is TRBV1 and J usage is TRBJ1-2. TRBV1 is annotated as a pseudogene. This CDR3 is 14 amino acids long. The CDR3 reads CTSSETRPYYGYTF. CDR3 coding DNA: TGCACCAGCAGCGAAACACGCCCCTATTATGGCTACACCTTC.

This chain links TRBV15 with TRBJ2-2; tentatively, D is TRBD2 (6 bases). V was clipped by 1 base and J by 1 base, with 7 bases between them. Germline CDR1 and CDR2: LNHNV and YYDKDF (reference sequence). The CDR3 length is 15 residues. The CDR3 sequence: CATSRAGENTGELFF. CDR3 DNA sequence: TGTGCCACCAGCAGAGCGGGAGAGAACACCGGGGAGCTGTTTTTT.

This CDR3 is CASSEVGSEAFF. CDR3 nucleotides: TGTGCCAGCAGTGAAGTTGGGTCTGAAGCTTTCTTT. The chain couples TRBV2 to TRBJ1-1; D uncertain. Germline lookup yields CDR1 SNHLY and CDR2 FYNNEI. The CDR3 has 12 amino acids. V lost 1 base and J lost 6, with 6 bases in between.

As concerns this clone: One junction end disagrees with the germline gene, perhaps due to a read error. CDR3 amino acids: CASNEEPSNYGYTF. The CDR3 coding sequence is TGTGCCAGCAATGAAGAGCCCTCAAACTATGGCTACACCTTC. The chain combines TRBV2 with TRBJ1-2, with unresolved D. The CDR3 extends over 14 amino acids. CDR1 and CDR2 from the germline V gene are SNHLY and FYNNEI.

The chain employs TRBV2 and TRBJ1-2, with 9 nucleotides matching TRBD1. Trimming cost V 6 bases and J 4 bases; bases outside gene matches: 3. The CDR3 covers 13 residues. In germline, CDR1 is SNHLY, CDR2 FYNNEI. CDR3 sequence (DNA): TGTGCCAGCAGCCTGGGACAGGGCTATGGCTACACCTTC. Its protein product is CASSLGQGYGYTF.

The J gene is TRBJ1-5, the V gene TRBV6-2 or TRBV6-3, with D tentatively TRBD1 (6 bases). The germline V and J ends were trimmed by 5 bases and 4 bases, with 9 bases remaining between them. The CDR3 totals 13 residues. Germline CDR1 is MNHEY and CDR2 is SVGEGT. CDR3 sequence reads: CASSLTGNQPQHF. The CDR3, as DNA: TGTGCCAGCAGTCTTACAGGGAATCAGCCCCAGCATTTT.

This chain uses TRBV4-1 with TRBJ2-5; D not certain. Germline V CDR1 and CDR2: MGHRA, YSYEKL. This CDR3 has 17 residues. V lost 0 bases and J 0 bases, leaving 14 bases between the germline ends. CDR3: CASSQDLRQSYQETQYF. The CDR3 DNA reads TGCGCCAGCAGCCAAGATCTCAGGCAGTCGTACCAAGAGACCCAGTACTTC.

The gene calls are TRBV11-3 and TRBJ2-7; tentative D call: TRBD2 (9 bases). Trimming left V 3 bases short and J 1 base short, with 28 bases between. This CDR3 has 20 amino acids. Looked up from germline, CDR1 is SGHNT and CDR2 is YENEEA. The CDR3 protein is CASSLAPAGGRAGGSYEQYF. In DNA, the CDR3 is TGTGCCAGCAGCTTGGCCCCAGCAGGGGGCCGAGCGGGGGGATCCTACGAGCAGTACTTC. Supplemented by reference TRBV11-3 and TRBJ2-7, the full variable domain reads EAGVVQSPRYKIIEKKQPVAFWCNPISGHNTLYWYLQNLGQGPELLIRYENEEAVDDSQLPKDRFSAERLKGVDSTLKIQPAELGDSAVYLCASSLAPAGGRAGGSYEQYFGPGTRLTVT.

The chain uses TRBV7-3 and TRBJ1-1; 11 bases match TRBD1. The CDR3 extends over 16 amino acids. Germline CDR1 and CDR2: SGHTA and FQGTGA. The J segment lost 4 bases and the V segment lost 5 bases, leaving 9 bases of the junction unmatched. The CDR3 loop reads CASSNRDRGESTEAFF. The CDR3 coding sequence is TGTGCCAGCAGCAACCGGGACAGGGGGGAGAGCACTGAAGCTTTCTTT.

The chain's CDR3 is CASSLQQGTEAFF. The CDR3 bases are TGTGCCAGCAGCTTACAACAGGGCACTGAAGCTTTCTTT. This sequence joins TRBV7-9 and TRBJ1-1, with a tentative D call TRBD1 (6 bases). V was pared by 2 bases and J by 4 bases, with 8 bases between. The CDR3 spans 13 residues. The germline CDR1 and CDR2 sequences are SEHNR and FQNEAQ (reference sequence). Looking up the rest from reference TRBV7-9 and TRBJ1-1 gives the full variable domain: DTGVSQNPRHKITKRGQNVTFRCDPISEHNRLYWYRQTLGQGPEFLTYFQNEAQLEKSRLLSDRFSAERPKGSFSTLEIQRTEQGDSAMYLCASSLQQGTEAFFGQGTRLTVV.

This clone appeared once. At one of its ends the junction is not consistent with the germline gene, which may arise from a read error. The rearrangement uses TRBV7-7 and TRBJ2-5, with TRBD1 matching 7 bases. Germline CDR1 is SSHAT and CDR2 is FNYEAQ (reference sequence). The CDR3 covers 14 residues. CDR3: CASSSGQDGETQYF. DNA for the CDR3: TGTGCTAGCAGCTCAGGACAGGATGGAGAGACCCAGTACTTC. Complete variable domain (other parts from reference TRBV7-7 and TRBJ2-5): GAGVSQSPRYKVTKRGQDVTLRCDPISSHATLYWYQQALGQGPEFLTYFNYEAQPDKSGLPSDRFSAERPEGSISTLTIQRTEQRDSAMYRCASSSGQDGETQYFGPGTRLLVL.

The chain is built from TRBV5-5 and TRBJ2-5; no clear D gene. Trimming left V 0 bases short and J 3 bases short, with 0 bases between. Germline-derived CDR1 and CDR2 are SGHKS and YYEKEE (reference sequence). The CDR3 runs 11 residues. CDR3 sequence: CASSLEETQYF. Written as DNA, the CDR3 is TGTGCCAGCAGCTTGGAAGAGACCCAGTACTTC.

This sequence joins TRBV6-5 and TRBJ1-2, with D possibly being TRBD1 (6 bases). Between the trimmed V and J ends, which lost 6 bases and 7 bases, there was a span of 15 bases. Looked up from germline, CDR1 is MNHEY and CDR2 is SVGAGI. The CDR3 is 13 residues long. The CDR3 coding sequence is TGTGCCAGCAGCCGCGGACAGAGCAGTGGCTACACCTTC. This codes for CASSRGQSSGYTF.

The V gene is TRBV6-5, the J gene TRBJ2-7, with D perhaps TRBD1 or TRBD2 (5 bases each). Germline V gene sequence: CDR1 MNHEY, CDR2 SVGAGI. The CDR3 sequence is 13 residues long. Deletions cut 6 bases from V and 3 bases from J, with 12 bases between. CDR3 DNA: TGTGCCAGCAGGGGTGGGGGTCTCTACGAGCAGTACTTC. Residues: CASRGGGLYEQYF.